The T cell receptor (beta chain) described here comes from a study of T cell changes during pregnancy in multiple sclerosis. Only one count was recorded for this clone. Only in-frame clones appear in the TCRdb table, and some are missing; sequencing was by immunoSEQ multiplex PCR. Here the sample spans 60,000 to 85,000 clones, roughly 92% being singletons. V was clipped by 6 bases and J by 4 bases, with 10 bases between them. Germline values: CDR1 MNHEY, CDR2 SMNVEV (reference sequence). The CDR3 has 14 residues. Here the sequenced sample was peripheral blood, taken in the second trimester of pregnancy. The chain is built from TRBV27 and TRBJ2-6; D not certain. The source of this sequence is a female donor with multiple sclerosis, enrolled in a pregnancy study. The CDR3 coding sequence is TGTGCCAGCAGAGTGGAGTTCGGGGCCAACGTCCTGACTTTC. Protein: CASRVEFGANVLTF.